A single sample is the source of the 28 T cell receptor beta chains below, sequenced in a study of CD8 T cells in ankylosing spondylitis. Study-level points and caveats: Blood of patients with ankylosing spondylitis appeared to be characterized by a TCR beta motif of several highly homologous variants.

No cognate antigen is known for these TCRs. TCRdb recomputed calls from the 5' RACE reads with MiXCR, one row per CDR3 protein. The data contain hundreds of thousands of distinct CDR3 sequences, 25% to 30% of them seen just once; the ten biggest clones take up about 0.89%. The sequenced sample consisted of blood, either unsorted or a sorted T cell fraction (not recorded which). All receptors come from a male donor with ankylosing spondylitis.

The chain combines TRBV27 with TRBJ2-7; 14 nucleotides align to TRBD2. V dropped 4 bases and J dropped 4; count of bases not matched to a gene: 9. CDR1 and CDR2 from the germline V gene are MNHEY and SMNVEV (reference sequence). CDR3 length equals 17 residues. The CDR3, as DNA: TGTGCCAGCAGTTCCTACGGACTAGCGGGAGGTCGGTACGAGCAGTACTTC. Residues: CASSSYGLAGGRYEQYF.

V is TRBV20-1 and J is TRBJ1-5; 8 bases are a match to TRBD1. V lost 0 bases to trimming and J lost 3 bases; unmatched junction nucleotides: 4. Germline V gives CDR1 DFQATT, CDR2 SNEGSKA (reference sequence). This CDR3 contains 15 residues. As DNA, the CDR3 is TGCAGTGCTAGAGACCGGGGACAGGCCAATCAGCCCCAGCATTTT. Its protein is CSARDRGQANQPQHF.

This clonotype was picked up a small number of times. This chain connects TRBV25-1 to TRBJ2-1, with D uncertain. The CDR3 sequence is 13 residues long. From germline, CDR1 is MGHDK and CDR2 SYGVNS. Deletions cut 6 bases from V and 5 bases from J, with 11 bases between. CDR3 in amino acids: CASRSSVDNEQFF. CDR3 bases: TGTGCCAGCAGGTCTAGTGTCGACAATGAGCAGTTCTTC.

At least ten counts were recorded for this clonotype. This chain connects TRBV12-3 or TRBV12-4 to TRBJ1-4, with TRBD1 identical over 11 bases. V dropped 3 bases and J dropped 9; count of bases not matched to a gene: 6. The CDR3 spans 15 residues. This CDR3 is CASSLGDRGDQKLFF. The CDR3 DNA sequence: TGTGCCAGCAGTTTGGGGGACAGGGGGGATCAAAAACTGTTTTTT.

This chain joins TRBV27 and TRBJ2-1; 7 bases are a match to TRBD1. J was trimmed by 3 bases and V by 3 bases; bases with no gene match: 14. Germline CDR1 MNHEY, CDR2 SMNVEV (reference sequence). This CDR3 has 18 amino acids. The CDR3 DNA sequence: TGTGCCAGCAGTTTTCCCTCGGACAGGCCCACGGGCTACAATGAGCAGTTCTTC. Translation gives CASSFPSDRPTGYNEQFF.

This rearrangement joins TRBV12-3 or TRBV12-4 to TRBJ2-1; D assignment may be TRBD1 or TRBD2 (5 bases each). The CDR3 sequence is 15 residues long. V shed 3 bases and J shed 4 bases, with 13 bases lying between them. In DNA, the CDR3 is TGTGCCAGCAGTTTTGGCGGAGAGGGGTACAATGAGCAGTTCTTC. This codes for CASSFGGEGYNEQFF.

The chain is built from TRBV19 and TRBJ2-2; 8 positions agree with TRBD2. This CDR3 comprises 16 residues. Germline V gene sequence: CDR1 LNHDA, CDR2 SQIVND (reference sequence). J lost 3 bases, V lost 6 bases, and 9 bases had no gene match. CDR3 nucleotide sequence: TGTGCCAGTAGCCTGAGAGCGGGAGTGTACACCGGGGAGCTGTTTTTT. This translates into CASSLRAGVYTGELFF.

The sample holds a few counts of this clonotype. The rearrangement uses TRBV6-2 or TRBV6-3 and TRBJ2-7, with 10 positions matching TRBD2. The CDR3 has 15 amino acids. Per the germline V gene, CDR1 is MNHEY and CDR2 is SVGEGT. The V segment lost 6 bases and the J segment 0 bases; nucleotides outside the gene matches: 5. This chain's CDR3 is CASRIAGGNSYEQYV. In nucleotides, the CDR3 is TGTGCCAGCAGGATAGCGGGAGGCAACTCCTACGAGCAGTACGTC.

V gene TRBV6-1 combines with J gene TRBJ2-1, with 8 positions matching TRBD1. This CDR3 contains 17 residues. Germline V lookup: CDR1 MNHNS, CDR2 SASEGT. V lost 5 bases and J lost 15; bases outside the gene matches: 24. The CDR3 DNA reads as TGTGCCAGCAGTCAGACAGGGGATAGAGCGGGCATCCGTCACCCGTTCTTC. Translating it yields CASSQTGDRAGIRHPFF.

CDR3 DNA sequence: TGTGCCAGCAGCCAAGAGGGCACTGGCTCCTACAATGAGCAGTTCTTC. This codes for CASSQEGTGSYNEQFF. The chain recombines TRBV3-1 with TRBJ2-1, with D uncertain. The CDR3 is 16 amino acids. Trimming removed 0 bases at V and 0 bases at J, with 9 bases between. CDR1 and CDR2 (germline): LGHDT, YNNKEL (reference sequence).

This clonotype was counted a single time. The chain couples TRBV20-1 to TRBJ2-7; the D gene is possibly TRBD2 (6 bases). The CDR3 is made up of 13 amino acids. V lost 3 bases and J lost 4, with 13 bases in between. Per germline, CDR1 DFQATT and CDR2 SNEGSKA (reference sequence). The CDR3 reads CSARGETRYEQYF. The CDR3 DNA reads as TGCAGTGCTAGGGGCGAGACTAGATACGAGCAGTACTTC.

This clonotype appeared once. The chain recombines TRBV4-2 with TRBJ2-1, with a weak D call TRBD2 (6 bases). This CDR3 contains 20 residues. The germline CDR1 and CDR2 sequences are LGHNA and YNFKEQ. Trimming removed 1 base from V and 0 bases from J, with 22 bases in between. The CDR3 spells CASSQAAPLLALSSYNEQFF. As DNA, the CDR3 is TGTGCCAGCAGCCAAGCGGCCCCCCTACTAGCCCTCAGCTCCTACAATGAGCAGTTCTTC.

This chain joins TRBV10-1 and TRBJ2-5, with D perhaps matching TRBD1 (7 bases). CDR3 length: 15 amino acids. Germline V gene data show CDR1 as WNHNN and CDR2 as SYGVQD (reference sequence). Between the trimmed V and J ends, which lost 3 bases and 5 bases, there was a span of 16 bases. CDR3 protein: CASSDGGTAGETQYF. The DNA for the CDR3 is TGCGCCAGCAGTGACGGCGGGACAGCCGGGGAGACCCAGTACTTC.

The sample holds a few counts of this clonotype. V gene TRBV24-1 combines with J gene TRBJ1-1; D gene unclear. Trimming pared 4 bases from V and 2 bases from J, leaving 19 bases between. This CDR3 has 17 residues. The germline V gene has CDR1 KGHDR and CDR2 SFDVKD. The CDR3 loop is CATSDPNSGSGNTEAFF. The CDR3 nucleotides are TGTGCCACCAGTGACCCAAACTCGGGGTCTGGTAACACTGAAGCTTTCTTT.

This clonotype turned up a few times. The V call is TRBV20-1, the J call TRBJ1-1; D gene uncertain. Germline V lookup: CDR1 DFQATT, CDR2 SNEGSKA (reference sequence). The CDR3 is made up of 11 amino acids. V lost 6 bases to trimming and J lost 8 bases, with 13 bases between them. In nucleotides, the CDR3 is TGCAGTGCCCCCTTAATCGGCGAAGCTTTCTTT. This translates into CSAPLIGEAFF.

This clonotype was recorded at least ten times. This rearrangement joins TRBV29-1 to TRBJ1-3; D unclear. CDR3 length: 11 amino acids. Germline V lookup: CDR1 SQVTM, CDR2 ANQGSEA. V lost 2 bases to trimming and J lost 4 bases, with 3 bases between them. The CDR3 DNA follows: TGCAGCGTTGAATGGGGAAACACCATATATTTT. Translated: CSVEWGNTIYF.

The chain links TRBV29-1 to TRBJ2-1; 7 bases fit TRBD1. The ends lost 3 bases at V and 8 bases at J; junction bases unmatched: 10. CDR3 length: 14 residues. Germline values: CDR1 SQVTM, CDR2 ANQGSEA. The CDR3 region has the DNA TGCAGCGTTGACCGACAGGGTCGAGCTGATGAGCAGTTCTTC. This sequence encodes CSVDRQGRADEQFF.

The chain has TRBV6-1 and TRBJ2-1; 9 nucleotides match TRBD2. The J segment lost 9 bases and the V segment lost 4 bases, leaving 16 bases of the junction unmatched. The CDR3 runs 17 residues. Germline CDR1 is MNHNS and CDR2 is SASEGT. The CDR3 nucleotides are TGTGCCAGCAGTGTTAGTTTGCGGCTAGCGGGATCCCCTGAGCAGTTCTTC. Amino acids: CASSVSLRLAGSPEQFF.

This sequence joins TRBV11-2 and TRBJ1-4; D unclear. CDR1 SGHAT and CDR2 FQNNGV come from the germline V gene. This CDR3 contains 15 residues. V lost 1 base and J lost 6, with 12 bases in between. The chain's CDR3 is CASSLVGVMDEKLFF. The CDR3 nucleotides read TGTGCCAGCAGCTTAGTCGGGGTTATGGATGAAAAACTGTTTTTT.

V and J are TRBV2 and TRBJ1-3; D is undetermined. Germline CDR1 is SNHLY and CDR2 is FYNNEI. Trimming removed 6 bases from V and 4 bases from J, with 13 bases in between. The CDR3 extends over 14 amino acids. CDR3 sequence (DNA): TGTGCCAGCAGCGCCGTTCGGTCGGGAAACACCATATATTTT. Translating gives CASSAVRSGNTIYF.

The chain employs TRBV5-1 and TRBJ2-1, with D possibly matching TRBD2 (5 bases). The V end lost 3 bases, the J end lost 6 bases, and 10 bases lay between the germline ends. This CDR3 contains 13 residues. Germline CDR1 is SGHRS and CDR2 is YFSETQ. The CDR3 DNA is TGCGCCAGCAGCTCGGAGGTCACCAATGAGCAGTTCTTC. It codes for CASSSEVTNEQFF.

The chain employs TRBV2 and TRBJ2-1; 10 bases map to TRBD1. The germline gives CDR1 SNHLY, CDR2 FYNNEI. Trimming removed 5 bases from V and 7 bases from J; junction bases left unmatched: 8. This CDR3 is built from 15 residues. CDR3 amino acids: CASSPRQGALNEQFF. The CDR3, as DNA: TGTGCCAGCAGTCCCAGACAGGGGGCCCTTAATGAGCAGTTCTTC.

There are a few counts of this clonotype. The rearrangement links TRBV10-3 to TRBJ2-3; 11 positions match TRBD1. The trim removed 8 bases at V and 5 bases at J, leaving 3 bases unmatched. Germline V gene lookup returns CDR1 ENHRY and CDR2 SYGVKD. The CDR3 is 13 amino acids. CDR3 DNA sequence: TGTGCCATCGGGACAGGGGGAGTAGATACGCAGTATTTT. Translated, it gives CAIGTGGVDTQYF.

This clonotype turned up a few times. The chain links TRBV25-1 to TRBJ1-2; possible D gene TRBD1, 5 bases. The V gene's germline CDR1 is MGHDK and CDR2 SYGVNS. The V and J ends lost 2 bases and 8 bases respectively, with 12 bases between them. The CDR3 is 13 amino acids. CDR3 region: CASSEVGARGYTF. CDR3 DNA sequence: TGTGCCAGCAGTGAAGTAGGGGCTCGGGGCTACACCTTC.

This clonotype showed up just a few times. In DNA form, the CDR3 reads TGTGCCAGCAGTGAACAGGGGGATATTGCCCTCCACTTT. Protein: CASSEQGDIALHF. The V call is TRBV25-1, the J call TRBJ1-6, with TRBD1 matching 7 bases. The CDR3 has 13 residues. Germline V gene lookup returns CDR1 MGHDK and CDR2 SYGVNS. Germline trimming cut 2 bases from V and 14 bases from J; bases unmatched to any gene: 6.

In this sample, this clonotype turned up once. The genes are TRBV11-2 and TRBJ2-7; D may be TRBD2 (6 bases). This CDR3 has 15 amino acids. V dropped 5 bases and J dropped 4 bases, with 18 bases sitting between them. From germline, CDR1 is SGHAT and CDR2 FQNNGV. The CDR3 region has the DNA TGTGCCAGCAGCCGGAACCGGGACTGGACATACGAGCAGTACTTC. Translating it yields CASSRNRDWTYEQYF.

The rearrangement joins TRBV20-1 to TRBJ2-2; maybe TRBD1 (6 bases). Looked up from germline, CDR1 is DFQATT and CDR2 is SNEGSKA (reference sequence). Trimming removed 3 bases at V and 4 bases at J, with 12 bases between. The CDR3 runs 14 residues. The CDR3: CSARKGDGTGELFF. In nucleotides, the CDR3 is TGCAGTGCTAGGAAGGGGGATGGCACCGGGGAGCTGTTTTTT.

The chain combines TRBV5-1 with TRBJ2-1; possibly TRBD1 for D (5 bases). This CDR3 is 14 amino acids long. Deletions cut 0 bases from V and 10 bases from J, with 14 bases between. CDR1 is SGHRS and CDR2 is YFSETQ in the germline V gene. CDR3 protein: CASSLAREGGEQFF. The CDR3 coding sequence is TGCGCCAGCAGCTTGGCCAGGGAAGGCGGCGAGCAGTTCTTC.